Listed here are 20 T cell receptor beta chains from one sample, sequenced in a study of breast tumors, draining lymph nodes, adjacent tissues. TCRdb called the multiplex PCR reads again in MiXCR, with one record for every CDR3 protein. The sample has 270,000 or so distinct CDR3 sequences, roughly 31% seen once. The lymph nodes were axillary draining lymph nodes from breast cancer patients. Sequenced input: axillary lymph node tissue. The receptor source for this set is a female donor with breast cancer. Some clones in this sample may be carry-over from other donors' samples.

The chain joins TRBV7-9 to TRBJ2-5; D is possibly TRBD2 (5 bases). This CDR3 comprises 13 residues. Germline V gene sequence: CDR1 SEHNR, CDR2 FQNEAQ (reference sequence). Trimming left V 4 bases short and J 5 bases short, with 11 bases between. CDR3 residues: CASSSGGRETQYF. The CDR3 bases are TGTGCCAGCAGCTCAGGAGGTCGTGAGACCCAGTACTTC.

Ten or more counts support this clonotype. The chain recombines TRBV19 with TRBJ2-5; 12 positions agree with TRBD2. The V segment lost 5 bases and the J segment 0 bases; nucleotides outside the gene matches: 4. The CDR3 totals 16 residues. The germline CDR1 and CDR2 sequences are LNHDA and SQIVND (reference sequence). The CDR3 sequence is CASSVGTSGYQETQYF. The CDR3 nucleotides read TGTGCCAGTAGTGTCGGGACTAGCGGGTACCAAGAGACCCAGTACTTC.

V usage is TRBV5-4 and J usage is TRBJ2-3; 15 nucleotides align to TRBD2. Germline loops: CDR1 SGHNT, CDR2 YYREEE (reference sequence). V lost 5 bases and J lost 3; bases outside the gene matches: 10. CDR3 length: 18 amino acids. This CDR3 is CASSLGLAGGPGTDTQYF. CDR3 DNA sequence: TGTGCCAGCAGTCTTGGACTAGCGGGAGGGCCTGGGACAGATACGCAGTATTTT.

The table lists this clonotype with many counts. The chain is built from TRBV5-1 and TRBJ2-2; D might be TRBD1 (5 bases). Trimming cost V 0 bases and J 3 bases, with 6 bases left between them. There are 14 residues in the CDR3. The germline V gene has CDR1 SGHRS and CDR2 YFSETQ. The CDR3 DNA sequence: TGCGCCAGCAGCTTGGGACAGTACACCGGGGAGCTGTTTTTT. Translated, it gives CASSLGQYTGELFF.

V is TRBV9 and J is TRBJ1-2, with 8 bases lining up with TRBD1. Germline V gives CDR1 SGDLS, CDR2 YYNGEE. The length of the CDR3 is 14 residues. Losses at the gene ends were 7 bases for V and 8 bases for J; bases not matched to a gene: 13. Here the CDR3 reads CASGSGQGAFGYTF. In DNA form, the CDR3 reads TGTGCCAGCGGTTCCGGCCAGGGGGCTTTCGGCTACACCTTC.

This clonotype was recorded a few times. The CDR3 protein is CASSSGTNTEAFF. CDR3 DNA sequence: TGCGCCAGCAGCTCCGGGACGAACACTGAAGCTTTCTTT. This chain uses TRBV5-1 with TRBJ1-1; D is perhaps TRBD1 (5 bases). V shed 3 bases and J shed 1 base, with 7 bases lying between them. CDR1 SGHRS and CDR2 YFSETQ come from the germline V gene. This CDR3 spans 13 amino acids.

Details on this clonotype: This may be a read error, as it is one base from a much larger clone. The V and J genes are TRBV6-1 and TRBJ2-5; D not certain. Trimming pared 7 bases from V and 3 bases from J, leaving 18 bases between. The germline V gene encodes CDR1 MNHNS and CDR2 SASEGT. The CDR3 length is 15 residues. As DNA, the CDR3 is TGTGCCAGCATGGAGCCCTCTGGTATAGAAGAGACCCAGTACTTC. Its protein product is CASMEPSGIEETQYF.

The genes are TRBV3-1 and TRBJ2-7; D is uncertain. Trimming removed 4 bases at V and 6 bases at J, with 19 bases between. CDR1 and CDR2 (germline): LGHDT, YNNKEL (reference sequence). The CDR3 consists of 15 residues. CDR3 residues: CASSLPGRMMGEQYF. The CDR3 nucleotides read TGTGCCAGCAGCCTCCCCGGACGTATGATGGGCGAGCAGTACTTC.

This clonotype was counted ten times or more. The chain carries TRBV5-1 and TRBJ2-1; D unclear. The CDR3 has 16 residues. The germline gives CDR1 SGHRS, CDR2 YFSETQ. V was cut by 6 bases and J by 3 bases, with 19 bases left in between. Written as DNA, the CDR3 is TGCGCCAGCATCCTATCCTCTCAAGGGTACTACAATGAGCAGTTCTTC. It is translated as CASILSSQGYYNEQFF.

This clonotype was observed a few times. A read error may be the cause here, since a much bigger clone is one base away. The rearrangement links TRBV4-1 to TRBJ2-5; D uncertain. Germline lookup yields CDR1 MGHRA and CDR2 YSYEKL. Trimming removed 1 base from V and 2 bases from J, with 11 bases in between. CDR3 length: 15 residues. The CDR3: CASSQGAHRQETQYF. The CDR3 coding sequence is TGCGCCAGCAGCCAAGGAGCTCACCGGCAAGAGACCCAGTACTTC.

This clonotype was detected a few times. Given the absence of the conserved phenylalanine or tryptophan at the CDR3 end, a read error is likely. J is TRBJ2-7 and V is TRBV11-3; 7 bases fit TRBD1. The V gene end was trimmed by 6 bases and the J gene end by 0 bases; junction bases not matched to a gene: 2. Looked up from germline, CDR1 is SGHNT and CDR2 is YENEEA. The CDR3 spans 13 residues. DNA of the CDR3: TGTGCCAGCAGAGCAGGGGGCTCCTACGAGCAGTACCTC. It translates to CASRAGGSYEQYL.

The chain uses TRBV27 and TRBJ2-3; TRBD2 matches 10 bases. J gave up 5 bases and V 5 bases, and 1 base lay outside the gene matches. Germline values: CDR1 MNHEY, CDR2 SMNVEV (reference sequence). The CDR3 length is 13 residues. As DNA, the CDR3 is TGTGCCAGCAGTGTAGCGGGAGGAGATACGCAGTATTTT. Protein: CASSVAGGDTQYF.

V gene TRBV24-1 combines with J gene TRBJ2-4, with D uncertain. Trimming shortened V by 5 bases and J by 10 bases, and 8 bases separated the two germline ends. CDR1 and CDR2 from the germline V gene are KGHDR and SFDVKD. This CDR3 spans 11 amino acids. CDR3 bases: TGTGCCACCAGTGCCTTAGGAATTCAGTACTTC. It specifies CATSALGIQYF.

This clonotype has ten or more counts. The rearrangement uses TRBV5-4 and TRBJ2-3; D may be TRBD1 (6 bases). V was clipped by 0 bases and J by 1 base, with 12 bases between them. This CDR3 region has 16 residues. Germline loops: CDR1 SGHNT, CDR2 YYREEE (reference sequence). CDR3 in amino acids: CASSLVGRGGTDTQYF. CDR3 nucleotides: TGTGCCAGCAGCTTGGTCGGCAGGGGTGGCACAGATACGCAGTATTTT.

Written as DNA, the CDR3 is TGTGCCAGCAGCAAGGGAGCAGAGACCCAGTACTTC. The encoded protein is CASSKGAETQYF. The chain links TRBV7-9 to TRBJ2-5; D might be TRBD2 (5 bases). V lost 5 bases, J lost 4 bases, and 8 bases lay in between. In germline, CDR1 is SEHNR, CDR2 FQNEAQ (reference sequence). CDR3 length: 12 amino acids.

This clonotype was seen more than once but under ten times. This chain joins TRBV11-2 and TRBJ1-1; D may be TRBD1 (6 bases). This CDR3 comprises 13 residues. V shed 5 bases and J shed 7 bases, with 14 bases lying between them. Germline lookup yields CDR1 SGHAT and CDR2 FQNNGV. The CDR3 DNA sequence: TGTGCCAGCAGCACCAACTACAGGGTTGAAGCTTTCTTT. Its translation is CASSTNYRVEAFF.

With regard to this clonotype: This sequence may be a read error, since a much larger clone differs from it by one base. The rearrangement uses TRBV11-2 and TRBJ2-7; D not certain. The germline V gene encodes CDR1 SGHAT and CDR2 FQNNGV. CDR3 length: 15 residues. The germline V and J ends were trimmed by 2 bases and 0 bases, with 11 bases remaining between them. Here the CDR3 reads CASSLNEASSYEQYF. Written as DNA, the CDR3 is TGTGCCAGCAGCTTAAATGAGGCCAGCTCCTACGAGCAGTACTTC.

This clonotype occurred many times. J is TRBJ2-1 and V is TRBV9, with 7 bases fitting TRBD1. Germline V CDR1 and CDR2: SGDLS, YYNGEE. The CDR3 loop spans 14 amino acids. V shed 1 base, J shed 5 bases, and the junction held 3 bases outside the gene matches. The DNA for the CDR3 is TGTGCCAGCAGCGTATCAGGGGGTCACAATGAGCAGTTCTTC. This gives the protein CASSVSGGHNEQFF.

This clonotype was detected many times. This rearrangement joins TRBV19 to TRBJ2-5; 13 bases are shared with TRBD2. Germline V gene data show CDR1 as LNHDA and CDR2 as SQIVND (reference sequence). V shed 1 base and J 4 bases; nucleotides not matched to a gene: 0. The CDR3 covers 15 residues. The CDR3 loop reads CASSIGTSGRETQYF. In DNA, the CDR3 is TGTGCCAGTAGTATAGGGACTAGCGGGAGAGAGACCCAGTACTTC.

This clonotype showed up many times. V usage is TRBV9 and J usage is TRBJ2-1; 10 bases map to TRBD2. V gave up 0 bases and J gave up 8 bases; unmatched junction bases: 8. The length of the CDR3 is 16 residues. The V gene's germline CDR1 is SGDLS and CDR2 YYNGEE. The CDR3 nucleotides read TGTGCCAGCAGCGTAGCTTGGAGCGGGAGGGACGATGAGCAGTTCTTC. It specifies CASSVAWSGRDDEQFF.